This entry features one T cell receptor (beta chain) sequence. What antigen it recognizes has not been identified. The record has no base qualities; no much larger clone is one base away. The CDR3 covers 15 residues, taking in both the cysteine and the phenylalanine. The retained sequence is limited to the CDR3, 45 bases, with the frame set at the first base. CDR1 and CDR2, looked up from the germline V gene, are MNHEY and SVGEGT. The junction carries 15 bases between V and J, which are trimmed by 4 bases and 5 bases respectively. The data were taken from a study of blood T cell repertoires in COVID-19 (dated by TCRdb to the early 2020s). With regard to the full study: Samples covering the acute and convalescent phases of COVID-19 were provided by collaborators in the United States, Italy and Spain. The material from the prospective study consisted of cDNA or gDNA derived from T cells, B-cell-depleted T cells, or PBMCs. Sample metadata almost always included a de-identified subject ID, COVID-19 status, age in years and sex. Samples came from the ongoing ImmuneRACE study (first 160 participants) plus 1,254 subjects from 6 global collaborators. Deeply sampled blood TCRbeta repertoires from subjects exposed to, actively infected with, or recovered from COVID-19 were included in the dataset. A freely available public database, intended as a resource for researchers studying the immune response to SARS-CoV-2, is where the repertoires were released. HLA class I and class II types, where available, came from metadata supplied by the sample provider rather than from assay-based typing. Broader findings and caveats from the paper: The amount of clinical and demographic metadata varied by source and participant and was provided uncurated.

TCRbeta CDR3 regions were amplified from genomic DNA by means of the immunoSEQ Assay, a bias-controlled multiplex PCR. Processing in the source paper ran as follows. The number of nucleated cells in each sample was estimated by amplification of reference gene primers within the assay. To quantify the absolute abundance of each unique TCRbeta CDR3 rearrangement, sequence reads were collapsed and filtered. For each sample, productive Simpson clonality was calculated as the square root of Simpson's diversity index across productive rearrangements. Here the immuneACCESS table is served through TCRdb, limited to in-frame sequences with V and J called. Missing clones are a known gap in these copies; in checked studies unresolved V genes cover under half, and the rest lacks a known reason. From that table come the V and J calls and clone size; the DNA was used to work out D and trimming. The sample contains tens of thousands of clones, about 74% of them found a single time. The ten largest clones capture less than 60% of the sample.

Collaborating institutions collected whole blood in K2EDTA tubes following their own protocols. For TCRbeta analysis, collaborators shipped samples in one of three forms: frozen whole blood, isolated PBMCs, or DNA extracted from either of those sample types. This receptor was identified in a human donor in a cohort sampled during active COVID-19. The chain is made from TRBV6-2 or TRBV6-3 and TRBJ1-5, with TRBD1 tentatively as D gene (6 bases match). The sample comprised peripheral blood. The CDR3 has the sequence CASSSFRGEDQPQHF. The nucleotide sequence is TGTGCCAGCAGTTCATTCAGGGGAGAAGATCAGCCCCAGCATTTT.